What follows are 17 T cell receptor beta chains derived from one specimen sequenced in a study of neoadjuvant anti-PD-1 for oral cavity cancer. Generated by immunoSEQ multiplex PCR, the TCRdb table keeps only in-frame clones and is missing some. The sample lists about 14,000 clones, around 66% occurring once. Sample time point: after neoadjuvant nivolumab, at surgical resection. This material consisted of PBMCs, taken after nivolumab (anti-PD-1) treatment. The source is a person aged 35-79 years with oral cavity squamous cell carcinoma.

V and J are TRBV5-4 and TRBJ1-2; 8 bases agree with TRBD1. The ends lost 0 bases at V and 8 bases at J; junction bases unmatched: 6. The CDR3 has 14 residues. The germline CDR1 and CDR2 sequences are SGHNT and YYREEE (reference sequence). The chain's CDR3 is CASSLGTAGGGYTF. The CDR3 DNA reads TGTGCCAGCAGCTTGGGTACGGCAGGGGGCGGCTACACCTTC.

The rearrangement uses TRBV5-4 and TRBJ2-3, with 7 bases fitting TRBD2. The germline V gene encodes CDR1 SGHNT and CDR2 YYREEE (reference sequence). Losses at the gene ends were 4 bases for V and 2 bases for J; bases not matched to a gene: 4. The CDR3 loop spans 14 amino acids. CDR3 sequence: CASSIAGNTDTQYF. CDR3 nucleotide sequence: TGTGCCAGCAGCATAGCGGGTAACACAGATACGCAGTATTTT.

By frequency in the sample, this clone is large. The chain employs TRBV25-1 and TRBJ2-5; no clear D gene. CDR1 is MGHDK and CDR2 is SYGVNS in the germline V gene. The CDR3 totals 14 residues. Trimming shortened V by 2 bases and J by 0 bases, and 7 bases separated the two germline ends. The CDR3 here is CASSERGHQETQYF. The CDR3 DNA reads TGTGCCAGCAGTGAACGTGGACACCAAGAGACCCAGTACTTC.

Here the CDR3 DNA reads TGTGCCAGCAGTTTACCGACAGGGACCTATGGCTACACCTTC. It is translated as CASSLPTGTYGYTF. The chain employs TRBV28 and TRBJ1-2; 7 positions agree with TRBD1. The ends lost 2 bases at V and 4 bases at J; junction bases unmatched: 4. The CDR3 runs to 14 residues. The germline CDR1 and CDR2 sequences are MDHEN and SYDVKM.

The chain recombines TRBV30 with TRBJ2-2, with no clear D. Trimming took off 2 bases at V and 4 bases at J, with 5 bases between the two ends. The CDR3 totals 12 residues. CDR1 is GTSNPN, CDR2 SVGIG, per germline (reference sequence). The CDR3, as DNA: TGTGCCTGGAGTAAAGTCACCGGGGAGCTGTTTTTT. Protein sequence: CAWSKVTGELFF.

CDR3 nucleotide sequence: TGCGCCAGCAGCCAAGTCCTAGCGGGAGGGGGTGAGCAGTTCTTC. It is translated as CASSQVLAGGGEQFF. The chain links TRBV4-1 to TRBJ2-1; 12 nucleotides agree with TRBD2. Trimming at V came to 1 base and at J to 9 bases, leaving 4 bases not matched to a gene. The V gene's germline CDR1 is MGHRA and CDR2 YSYEKL. The CDR3 totals 15 residues.

V and J are TRBV27 and TRBJ2-7; a possible D gene is TRBD2 (6 bases). Germline V CDR1 and CDR2: MNHEY, SMNVEV (reference sequence). This CDR3 comprises 14 residues. The V gene lost 1 base and the J gene lost 4 bases, with 11 bases spanning the gap. The DNA for the CDR3 is TGTGCCAGCAGTTTATACGGGGGTCCGTACGAGCAGTACTTC. It yields the protein CASSLYGGPYEQYF.

Comment on this clone: Other DNA sequences in the sample encode the same CDR3. This CDR3 reads CAIRDSSGNTIYF. In DNA form, the CDR3 reads TGTGCCATCAGGGACAGCTCTGGAAACACCATATATTTT. V is TRBV10-3 and J is TRBJ1-3; possibly TRBD1 for D (6 bases). CDR3 length: 13 amino acids. The germline V and J ends were trimmed by 6 bases and 0 bases, with 6 bases remaining between them. CDR1 ENHRY and CDR2 SYGVKD come from the germline V gene.

The chain links TRBV6-6 to TRBJ1-1; TRBD1 might be the D (6 bases). Germline V gene data show CDR1 as MNHNY and CDR2 as SVGAGI (reference sequence). CDR3 length: 14 residues. Between the trimmed V and J ends, which lost 8 bases and 4 bases, there was a span of 17 bases. The CDR3 region is CASVPLGAGTEAFF. CDR3 sequence (DNA): TGTGCCAGCGTTCCTTTGGGGGCGGGCACTGAAGCTTTCTTT.

The V and J genes are TRBV6-6 and TRBJ2-1; D remains ambiguous. In germline, CDR1 is MNHNY, CDR2 SVGAGI (reference sequence). CDR3 length: 13 residues. The germline V and J ends were trimmed by 0 bases and 2 bases, with 2 bases remaining between them. The CDR3 sequence is CASSYSAYNEQFF. CDR3 nucleotides: TGTGCCAGCAGTTACTCGGCCTACAATGAGCAGTTCTTC.

The chain is built from TRBV5-1 and TRBJ1-2; 8 positions agree with TRBD1. Germline V gene data show CDR1 as SGHRS and CDR2 as YFSETQ. The CDR3 loop spans 18 amino acids. V trimming: 0 bases; J trimming: 2 bases; junction bases outside the gene matches: 12. CDR3 sequence: CASSLEGQGAFGNYGYTF. The CDR3 bases are TGCGCCAGCAGCTTGGAAGGACAGGGAGCATTTGGGAACTATGGCTACACCTTC.

This chain links TRBV7-9 with TRBJ1-4; D gene uncertain. Germline loops: CDR1 SEHNR, CDR2 FQNEAQ (reference sequence). The CDR3 runs 16 residues. Between the trimmed V and J ends, which lost 1 base and 5 bases, there was a span of 14 bases. In DNA form, the CDR3 reads TGTGCCAGCAGCTTAGGCTCCGTAGTCAGAAATGAAAAACTGTTTTTT. Protein product: CASSLGSVVRNEKLFF.

The V and J genes are TRBV10-1 and TRBJ2-1; D call uncertain. The CDR3 runs to 14 residues. The germline CDR1 and CDR2 sequences are WNHNN and SYGVQD (reference sequence). V gave up 0 bases and J gave up 8 bases, with 11 bases separating them. The CDR3 DNA follows: TGCGCCAGCAGTGAGTCACTCGGCCGGGATGAGCAGTTCTTC. It translates to CASSESLGRDEQFF.

This clone was counted between two and nine times. The chain uses TRBV5-1 and TRBJ2-1, with 9 nucleotides matching TRBD2. The junction had 5 bases not matched to a gene; V was cut back by 4 bases and J by 3 bases. Germline loops: CDR1 SGHRS, CDR2 YFSETQ. There are 15 residues in the CDR3. The CDR3 coding sequence is TGCGCCAGCAGCCTCGAACTAGCGGGCTACAATGAGCAGTTCTTC. It is translated as CASSLELAGYNEQFF.

This chain joins TRBV7-9 and TRBJ2-7, with 9 bases lining up with TRBD1. The V segment lost 5 bases and the J segment 1 base; nucleotides outside the gene matches: 6. The germline V gene encodes CDR1 SEHNR and CDR2 FQNEAQ (reference sequence). The CDR3 is 15 amino acids. The CDR3 here is CASSAGQGSSYEQYF. CDR3 DNA: TGTGCCAGCAGCGCAGGACAGGGGTCTTCCTACGAGCAGTACTTC.

The genes are TRBV6-6 and TRBJ2-7; D may be TRBD1 (5 bases). The CDR3 covers 14 residues. Germline-derived CDR1 and CDR2 are MNHNY and SVGAGI (reference sequence). V was pared by 7 bases and J by 6 bases, with 19 bases between. The CDR3 DNA reads as TGTGCCAGCACTGAGTTAGGGGCATGGGGCGAGCAGTACTTC. Protein: CASTELGAWGEQYF.

This rearrangement joins TRBV7-6 to TRBJ1-1; 8 nucleotides match TRBD1. Germline CDR1 is SGHVS and CDR2 is FNYEAQ. The CDR3 is 15 amino acids. With V trimmed by 5 bases and J by 5 bases, 10 bases remained unmatched. CDR3 sequence reads: CASSLFRGRGTEAFF. DNA for the CDR3: TGTGCCAGCAGCCTTTTCAGGGGGCGCGGAACTGAAGCTTTCTTT. Variable domain in full (rest from reference TRBV7-6 and TRBJ1-1): GAGVSQSPRYKVTKRGQDVALRCDPISGHVSLYWYRQALGQGPEFLTYFNYEAQQDKSGLPNDRFSAERPEGSISTLTIQRTEQRDSAMYRCASSLFRGRGTEAFFGQGTRLTVV.